This T cell receptor (beta chain) is from a study of vaccination effects on CD4 cells after COVID-19. The assay was immunoSEQ multiplex PCR, and TCRdb's table has in-frame clones only and misses some. The sample holds just under 75,000 clones, about four fifths seen once. A remark on this clone: Its antigen is currently unknown.

Antigen-specific CD4+ T cells were expanded (with viral peptide pools) by the ViraFEST assay ahead of sequencing. Culture proceeded for approximately 10 days, and CD4+ T cells were then isolated. Vaccinated participants had no history of SARS-CoV-2 infection and tested negative for nucleocapsid antibodies. They grew over 1.5 million PBMC in each well, adding around 10 IU/ml IL-2 and about 9.5 ug/ml peptides. This CDR3 region has 17 residues. Germline CDR1 SGDLS, CDR2 YYNGEE. The ends were cut back, 4 bases at V and 4 bases at J, with 22 bases in the middle. Source: CD4+ T cells from PBMCs cultured with HCoV-NL63 spike peptides, taken before COVID-19 vaccination. The V and J genes are TRBV9 and TRBJ2-3; no firm D call. The sequence was collected from a human donor who received a COVID-19 vaccine. The CDR3 loop is CASSLGQWPSGADTQYF. CDR3 DNA sequence: TGTGCCAGCAGCCTCGGGCAGTGGCCTAGTGGCGCAGATACGCAGTATTTT.